This is a list of T cell receptor beta chains from one sample in a study of blood T cell repertoires in COVID-19. The assay was immunoSEQ multiplex PCR, and TCRdb's table has in-frame clones only and misses some. This sample carries a few hundred thousand clones, 80% to 90% of them seen once, and the ten largest clones take roughly a tenth. Sequenced material: PBMCs or T cells enriched from blood (not recorded which). These TCRs come from a woman aged 18-29 years who had recovered from COVID-19. Each CDR3 is given with its conserved first and last residue. The D gene is left open where the match is weak. Clone size is stated in some rows and not others, as once, few, many or a class when expanded.

TRBV28	NA	NA	TRBJ1-4	CASSLGGVNEKLFF	TGTGCCAGCAGTTTAGGAGGGGTGAATGAAAAACTGTTTTTT
TRBV28	TRBD1	NA	TRBJ1-5	CASSTHRTGGDQPQHF	TGTGCCAGCAGTACTCACCGGACAGGGGGGGATCAGCCCCAGCATTTT
TRBV7-3	TRBD1	NA	TRBJ1-2	CASSPGEGQGRNYGYTF	TGTGCCAGCAGCCCCGGGGAGGGACAGGGCCGGAACTATGGCTACACCTTC
TRBV24-1	NA	NA	TRBJ1-5	CATSESGWQPQHF	TGTGCCACCAGTGAGTCAGGGTGGCAGCCCCAGCATTTT
TRBV30	TRBD2	once	TRBJ2-3	CAWSVGGSRTDTQYF	TGTGCCTGGAGTGTAGGCGGGAGTCGGACAGATACGCAGTATTTT
TRBV5-1	NA	NA	TRBJ2-2	CASSPYIAETANTGELFF	TGCGCCAGCAGCCCCTATATAGCGGAGACCGCGAACACCGGGGAGCTGTTTTTT
TRBV5-1	NA	NA	TRBJ1-1	CASSLFQGLGGTEAFF	TGCGCCAGCAGCCTGTTTCAAGGCCTGGGAGGCACTGAAGCTTTCTTT
TRBV2	TRBD2	NA	TRBJ2-5	CASSGLAGQQETQYF	TGTGCCAGCAGTGGACTAGCGGGGCAACAAGAGACCCAGTACTTC
TRBV19	NA	NA	TRBJ1-3	CASSTRAVLSGNTIYF	TGTGCCAGTAGTACCCGCGCGGTCCTCTCTGGAAACACCATATATTTT
TRBV28	TRBD1	NA	TRBJ1-6	CASRNPGTGNSPLHF	TGTGCCAGCAGGAACCCCGGGACAGGGAATTCACCCCTCCACTTT
TRBV18	TRBD1	NA	TRBJ2-7	CASSPQLTLGMRTGSDEQYF	TGTGCCAGCTCACCACAATTAACTTTGGGCATGAGGACAGGGAGTGACGAGCAGTACTTC
TRBV7-3	NA	NA	TRBJ1-1	CASSLSRTGEAFF	TGTGCCAGCAGCTTGAGCCGTACAGGGGAAGCTTTCTTT
TRBV28	NA	NA	TRBJ1-2	CASSNRPSVGYGYTF	TGTGCCAGCAGTAACAGACCCTCTGTTGGCTATGGCTACACCTTC
TRBV25-1	TRBD1	NA	TRBJ1-4	CASSSRQGTNEKLFF	TGTGCCAGCAGTTCCCGACAGGGGACTAATGAAAAACTGTTTTTT
TRBV9	NA	NA	TRBJ2-2	CASSPGTLTGELFF	TGTGCCAGCAGCCCCGGGACTCTCACCGGGGAGCTGTTTTTT
TRBV6-6	NA	NA	TRBJ2-1	CASSLTFIEQFF	TGTGCCAGCTCCTTGACATTTATTGAGCAGTTCTTC
TRBV12-5	NA	NA	TRBJ1-3	CASGRTDSAVGNTIYF	TGTGCTAGTGGTCGAACTGACTCTGCTGTCGGAAACACCATATATTTT
TRBV4-1	TRBD1	NA	TRBJ1-5	CASSRPGQEFQPQHF	TGCGCCAGCAGCCGACCGGGACAGGAATTTCAGCCCCAGCATTTT
TRBV27	TRBD1	NA	TRBJ1-5	CASSTGGWQPQHF	TGTGCCAGCAGTACAGGGGGCTGGCAACCCCAGCATTTT
TRBV4-2	TRBD1	NA	TRBJ1-5	CASSQALGTGANQPQHF	TGTGCCAGCAGCCAAGCGTTGGGGACAGGCGCCAATCAGCCCCAGCATTTT
TRBV5-4	TRBD1	NA	TRBJ1-4	CASSRGQAREKLFF	TGTGCCAGCAGCCGCGGACAGGCTCGGGAAAAACTGTTTTTT
TRBV3-1/TRBV3-2	NA	NA	TRBJ1-2	CASRNRVDYGYTF	TGTGCCAGCCGAAACAGGGTGGACTATGGCTACACCTTC
TRBV7-2	TRBD1	few	TRBJ1-4	CASSLATGTATNEKLFF	TGTGCCAGCAGCTTAGCTACCGGGACAGCAACTAATGAAAAACTGTTTTTT
TRBV29-1	NA	NA	TRBJ1-1	CSVEDLGLGTEAFF	TGCAGCGTTGAAGATCTGGGGCTGGGGACTGAAGCTTTCTTT
TRBV4-1	NA	NA	TRBJ1-5	CASSQEGAGNQPQHF	TGCGCCAGCAGCCAAGAGGGGGCGGGCAATCAGCCCCAGCATTTT
TRBV19	NA	NA	TRBJ2-3	CASSMRVADTQYF	TGTGCCAGTAGTATGAGGGTGGCGGATACGCAGTATTTT
TRBV9	NA	once	TRBJ2-7	CASSVGGGTTYEQYF	TGTGCCAGCAGCGTAGGAGGGGGGACTACCTACGAGCAGTACTTC
TRBV3-1/TRBV3-2	NA	NA	TRBJ1-5	CASSQFIDQPQHF	TGTGCCAGCAGCCAATTTATCGATCAGCCCCAGCATTTT
TRBV10-3	NA	NA	TRBJ2-6	CAIEGQSSGANVLTF	TGTGCCATCGAGGGTCAGAGCTCTGGGGCCAACGTCCTGACTTTC
TRBV6-5	TRBD1	once	TRBJ1-3	CASSKGQLSGNTIYF	TGTGCCAGCAGTAAGGGACAGCTCTCTGGAAACACCATATATTTT
TRBV5-1	NA	NA	TRBJ1-2	CASSSRGGSYGYTF	TGCGCCAGCAGCTCCCGGGGAGGATCCTATGGCTACACCTTC
TRBV14	NA	NA	TRBJ2-7	CASSHRVGEQYF	TGTGCCAGCAGCCACCGGGTCGGGGAGCAGTACTTC
TRBV11-2	NA	NA	TRBJ1-1	CASSPGPMNTEAFF	TGTGCCAGCAGTCCTGGCCCGATGAACACTGAAGCTTTCTTT
TRBV9	NA	NA	TRBJ1-2	CASSAGGTPGLRYGYTF	TGTGCCAGCAGCGCGGGGGGGACGCCAGGGCTGCGCTATGGCTACACCTTC
TRBV6-5	NA	NA	TRBJ1-6	CASSYNRDPYNSPLHF	TGTGCCAGCAGTTACAACAGGGACCCCTATAATTCACCCCTCCACTTT
TRBV28	NA	NA	TRBJ1-1	CASSQPWGAGDTEAFF	TGTGCCAGCAGTCAGCCGTGGGGCGCGGGGGACACTGAAGCTTTCTTT
TRBV7-9	TRBD1	few	TRBJ1-3	CASSSRRDRRGNTIYF	TGTGCCAGCAGCTCCAGACGGGACAGGCGGGGAAACACCATATATTTT
TRBV4-1	NA	few	TRBJ2-5	CASSPHPHLDSGDQETQYF	TGCGCCAGCAGTCCGCACCCTCATTTGGACTCAGGGGACCAAGAGACCCAGTACTTC
TRBV2	TRBD1	NA	TRBJ1-2	CASSIQGAYGYTF	TGTGCCAGCAGCATACAGGGGGCCTATGGCTACACCTTC
TRBV27	NA	NA	TRBJ1-3	CASSLSGNSGNTIYF	TGTGCCAGCAGTTTAAGCGGGAACTCTGGAAACACCATATATTTT
TRBV5-5	TRBD1	NA	TRBJ2-5	CASSPRTGPETQYF	TGTGCCAGCAGCCCCCGGACAGGGCCCGAGACCCAGTACTTC
TRBV5-1	TRBD1	NA	TRBJ1-2	CASSPPRQGGSYGYTF	TGCGCCAGCAGCCCACCAAGACAGGGGGGGAGTTATGGCTACACCTTC
TRBV4-1	NA	NA	TRBJ1-4	CASSQGSGSTNEKLFF	TGCGCCAGCAGCCAAGGGTCAGGCTCGACTAATGAAAAACTGTTTTTT
TRBV5-1	TRBD1	once	TRBJ1-6	CASSSVTGANSPLHF	TGCGCCAGCAGCTCGGTGACAGGGGCGAATTCACCCCTCCACTTT
TRBV9	NA	few	TRBJ1-2	CASSVDGGPNYGYTF	TGTGCCAGCAGCGTAGATGGAGGACCTAACTATGGCTACACCTTC
TRBV2	NA	NA	TRBJ1-2	CASTPGRYYGYTF	TGTGCCAGCACGCCTGGGAGGTACTATGGCTACACCTTC
TRBV2	NA	once	TRBJ2-2	CASSDNRVSHGELFF	TGTGCCAGCAGCGACAACAGGGTATCCCACGGGGAGCTGTTTTTT
TRBV19	NA	NA	TRBJ2-3	CASSMKLPTDTQYF	TGTGCCAGTAGTATGAAGCTTCCCACAGATACGCAGTATTTT
TRBV24-1	TRBD1	NA	TRBJ2-1	CATSDQPGTAQFF	TGTGCCACCAGTGATCAGCCCGGGACAGCACAGTTCTTC
TRBV5-1	NA	NA	TRBJ2-7	CASSLGAPRGEQYF	TGCGCCAGCAGCCTGGGGGCCCCACGGGGCGAGCAGTACTTC
TRBV29-1	NA	once	TRBJ2-1	CSVSGLPRNEQFF	TGCAGCGTTTCCGGCCTCCCGAGGAATGAGCAGTTCTTC
TRBV30	NA	NA	TRBJ2-4	CAWRRGYIQYF	TGTGCCTGGAGACGAGGTTACATTCAGTACTTC
TRBV21-1	NA	NA	TRBJ2-3	CASSKALTGPTGDTQYF	TGTGCCAGCAGCAAAGCGCTGACAGGGCCTACCGGGGATACGCAGTATTTT
TRBV6-5	NA	NA	TRBJ1-1	CASSSGRGEAFF	TGTGCCAGCAGTTCAGGACGGGGTGAAGCTTTCTTT
TRBV30	NA	NA	TRBJ1-6	CAWSVRGMTSPLHF	TGTGCCTGGAGTGTACGGGGGATGACTTCACCCCTCCACTTT
TRBV9	TRBD2	NA	TRBJ2-3	CASSARGFTDTQYF	TGTGCCAGCAGCGCGCGGGGGTTCACAGATACGCAGTATTTT
TRBV9	NA	NA	TRBJ2-2	CASSVGLANTGELFF	TGTGCCAGCAGCGTAGGCCTAGCGAACACCGGGGAGCTGTTTTTT
TRBV11-2	NA	few	TRBJ2-5	CASSLMSAGNQETQYF	TGTGCCAGCAGCTTAATGTCGGCGGGGAACCAAGAGACCCAGTACTTC
TRBV27	NA	NA	TRBJ1-2	CASSLSGEVYGYTF	TGTGCCAGCAGTTTATCGGGAGAAGTCTATGGCTACACCTTC